Below are 27 T cell receptor beta chains sequenced from a single sample in a study of blood T cell repertoires in COVID-19. Measured with immunoSEQ multiplex PCR; TCRdb has only the in-frame clones, and not every one. The table shows under 250,000 clones, with roughly 80% occurring only once. Sequencing input: peripheral blood. These receptors were obtained from a young woman with acute or convalescent COVID-19.

V is TRBV12-3 or TRBV12-4 and J is TRBJ2-7; weak D call: TRBD2 (5 bases). This CDR3 has 11 residues. V lost 6 bases and J lost 9, with 12 bases in between. The CDR3 reads CASRSREVQYF. In DNA, the CDR3 is TGTGCCAGCAGGTCCCGGGAAGTGCAGTACTTC.

A single count supports this clone. This chain connects TRBV9 to TRBJ1-2, with a possible D match to TRBD1 (5 bases). V dropped 0 bases and J dropped 3 bases, with 12 bases sitting between them. The V gene's germline CDR1 is SGDLS and CDR2 YYNGEE. The CDR3 has 15 residues. The CDR3 coding sequence is TGTGCCAGCAGCGTAGGGCCAGGGCAGGACTATGGCTACACCTTC. The encoded protein is CASSVGPGQDYGYTF.

V gene TRBV29-1 combines with J gene TRBJ1-1; 10 nucleotides line up with TRBD1. Germline lookup yields CDR1 SQVTM and CDR2 ANQGSEA. Trimming took 4 bases from V and 10 from J; bases not matched to a gene: 12. CDR3 size: 14 residues. This chain's CDR3 is CSVGTGQGRGGAFF. DNA of the CDR3: TGCAGCGTTGGAACGGGACAGGGGCGTGGTGGAGCTTTCTTT.

The rearrangement uses TRBV5-1 and TRBJ2-7; 14 bases agree with TRBD2. Unmatched junction bases numbered 5, after V lost 3 bases and J lost 6 bases. CDR3 length: 15 amino acids. Germline V gene lookup returns CDR1 SGHRS and CDR2 YFSETQ. For the CDR3, the DNA is TGCGCCAGCAGCTCGGGACTAGCGGGAGCTTCCGAGCAGTACTTC. Residues: CASSSGLAGASEQYF.

The gene calls are TRBV5-1 and TRBJ2-7; 8 bases are a match to TRBD1. Germline CDR1 and CDR2: SGHRS and YFSETQ. The CDR3 is made up of 15 amino acids. The V gene end was trimmed by 0 bases and the J gene end by 2 bases; junction bases not matched to a gene: 4. The CDR3 is CASSLGTGFAYEQYF. The CDR3 region has the DNA TGCGCCAGCAGCTTGGGGACAGGGTTTGCCTACGAGCAGTACTTC.

V and J are TRBV5-4 and TRBJ2-7; 8 nucleotides align to TRBD1. The germline CDR1 and CDR2 sequences are SGHNT and YYREEE (reference sequence). V trimming: 3 bases; J trimming: 7 bases; junction bases outside the gene matches: 3. This CDR3 is 12 amino acids long. The CDR3 loop is CASSSGGGEQYF. The CDR3, as DNA: TGTGCCAGCAGCTCAGGGGGCGGGGAGCAGTACTTC.

V usage is TRBV7-8 and J usage is TRBJ2-1; 7 nucleotides agree with TRBD2. V was clipped by 1 base and J by 12 bases; unmatched bases: 15. Germline CDR1 reads SGHVS; CDR2 reads FQNEAQ. The length of the CDR3 is 16 residues. The CDR3 loop reads CASSLGSSGDWAGQFF. The CDR3 DNA reads as TGTGCCAGCAGCTTAGGGTCGAGCGGGGACTGGGCTGGGCAGTTCTTC.

V is TRBV5-1 and J is TRBJ2-7, with D possibly matching TRBD2 (6 bases). Germline CDR1 reads SGHRS; CDR2 reads YFSETQ. The V and J ends lost 1 base and 4 bases respectively, with 15 bases between them. The CDR3 is made up of 15 amino acids. CDR3 in amino acids: CASSLSAGFQYEQYF. CDR3 sequence (DNA): TGCGCCAGCAGCTTGTCTGCGGGATTCCAGTACGAGCAGTACTTC.

This rearrangement joins TRBV7-8 to TRBJ2-3, with 9 bases fitting TRBD2. CDR3 length: 16 residues. Unmatched junction bases numbered 5, after V lost 4 bases and J lost 0 bases. Germline V gene sequence: CDR1 SGHVS, CDR2 FQNEAQ. This CDR3 is CASSSRLADSTDTQYF. CDR3 DNA: TGTGCCAGCAGCTCTCGACTAGCGGATAGCACAGATACGCAGTATTTT. The whole variable domain, filled in from reference TRBV7-8 and TRBJ2-3, reads GAGVSQSPRYKVAKRGQDVALRCDPISGHVSLFWYQQALGQGPEFLTYFQNEAQLDKSGLPSDRFFAERPEGSVSTLKIQRTQQEDSAVYLCASSSRLADSTDTQYFGPGTRLTVL.

The chain recombines TRBV21-1 with TRBJ1-1. TRBV21-1 is a pseudogene segment. CDR3 length: 15 amino acids. CDR3 nucleotides: TGTGCCAGCAGCAAAGACCCGGGTAGTATTACTGAAGCTTTCTTT. Its translation is CASSKDPGSITEAFF.

The chain couples TRBV6-5 to TRBJ2-7, with TRBD1 identical over 8 bases. The junction had 1 base not matched to a gene; V was cut back by 4 bases and J by 5 bases. CDR3 length: 12 residues. Germline-derived CDR1 and CDR2 are MNHEY and SVGAGI. The CDR3, as DNA: TGTGCCAGCAGTTTGGACAGGGACGAGCAGTACTTC. Protein: CASSLDRDEQYF.

This clone came up once. This rearrangement joins TRBV7-9 to TRBJ2-5, with 7 bases lining up with TRBD1. The CDR3 totals 14 residues. CDR1 and CDR2 from the germline V gene are SEHNR and FQNEAQ (reference sequence). Trimming removed 5 bases from V and 1 base from J; junction bases left unmatched: 4. DNA of the CDR3: TGTGCCAGCAGCCCCGGGACAGCCCAAGAGACCCAGTACTTC. Translation gives CASSPGTAQETQYF.

The chain couples TRBV7-2 to TRBJ1-3, with D maybe TRBD1 (5 bases). CDR1 SGHTA and CDR2 FQGNSA come from the germline V gene. The CDR3 contains 15 residues. The ends were cut back, 2 bases at V and 4 bases at J, with 12 bases in the middle. CDR3 nucleotides: TGTGCCAGCAGCTTAACCCAGGGTCTCGGAAACACCATATATTTT. This sequence encodes CASSLTQGLGNTIYF.

The chain has TRBV27 and TRBJ2-7; 10 bases are shared with TRBD1. J gave up 2 bases and V 6 bases, and 4 bases lay outside the gene matches. The V gene's germline CDR1 is MNHEY and CDR2 SMNVEV (reference sequence). The CDR3 has 14 amino acids. The CDR3 loop reads CASSRGTGAYEQYF. CDR3 DNA sequence: TGTGCCAGCAGCCGGGGGACAGGGGCCTACGAGCAGTACTTC.

Points on this clone: The junction departs from the called germline gene at one end, perhaps through a read error. The J gene is TRBJ1-1, the V gene TRBV30; perhaps TRBD1 as D (6 bases). This CDR3 contains 13 residues. From germline, CDR1 is GTSNPN and CDR2 SVGIG (reference sequence). The CDR3, as DNA: TGTGCCTGGAGAGACAGGTTGAAAACTGAAGCTTTCTTT. It translates to CAWRDRLKTEAFF.

The chain links TRBV3-1 (or the pseudogene TRBV3-2) to TRBJ2-3; D may be TRBD2 (5 bases). Trimming cost V 4 bases and J 3 bases, with 14 bases left between them. This CDR3 is built from 15 residues. The germline CDR1 and CDR2 sequences are LGHDT and YNNKEL (reference sequence). The CDR3 region has the DNA TGTGCCAGCAGCCCGTATGCGGGTGTGACAGATACGCAGTATTTT. Translated, it gives CASSPYAGVTDTQYF.

The gene calls are TRBV27 and TRBJ2-7; 9 nucleotides match TRBD2. The CDR3 length is 13 residues. CDR1 and CDR2 from the germline V gene are MNHEY and SMNVEV (reference sequence). The V segment lost 6 bases and the J segment 7 bases; nucleotides outside the gene matches: 7. The CDR3 DNA reads as TGTGCCAGCAGACCGGGACTAGCCCTTGAGCAGTACTTC. This encodes CASRPGLALEQYF.

The V call is TRBV7-2, the J call TRBJ2-7, with 8 positions matching TRBD1. The germline CDR1 and CDR2 sequences are SGHTA and FQGNSA. J lost 3 bases, V lost 4 bases, and 2 bases had no gene match. The length of the CDR3 is 13 residues. In DNA, the CDR3 is TGTGCCAGCAGCTCCACAGGGGGCTACGAGCAGTACTTC. Encoded protein: CASSSTGGYEQYF.

J is TRBJ1-4 and V is TRBV7-2; D is perhaps TRBD1 (6 bases). Trimming cost V 5 bases and J 5 bases, with 15 bases left between them. This CDR3 comprises 15 residues. Germline CDR1 reads SGHTA; CDR2 reads FQGNSA. The chain's CDR3 is CASSARQAGNEKLFF. CDR3 nucleotides: TGTGCCAGCAGCGCCAGACAGGCAGGGAATGAAAAACTGTTTTTT. Full variable domain (rest looked up from reference TRBV7-2 and TRBJ1-4): GAGVSQSPSNKVTEKGKDVELRCDPISGHTALYWYRQSLGQGLEFLIYFQGNSAPDKSGLPSDRFSAERTGGSVSTLTIQRTQQEDSAVYLCASSARQAGNEKLFFGSGTQLSVL.

This sequence joins TRBV14 and TRBJ2-2, with no clear D. CDR1 is SGHDN and CDR2 is FVKESK in the germline V gene. There are 14 residues in the CDR3. The V gene lost 1 base and the J gene lost 5 bases, with 8 bases spanning the gap. The CDR3 reads CASSQARNTGELFF. In DNA, the CDR3 is TGTGCCAGCAGCCAAGCGAGGAATACCGGGGAGCTGTTTTTT.

This clone was observed a few times. The genes are TRBV29-1 and TRBJ2-7; 10 positions agree with TRBD1. Trimming removed 5 bases from V and 7 bases from J; junction bases left unmatched: 5. This CDR3 has 12 amino acids. Germline loops: CDR1 SQVTM, CDR2 ANQGSEA. The chain's CDR3 is CSVRDRGGEQYF. CDR3 nucleotides: TGCAGCGTTAGGGACAGGGGTGGGGAGCAGTACTTC.

The V gene is TRBV5-6, the J gene TRBJ2-7, with D possibly being TRBD2 (6 bases). Trimming took 2 bases from V and 0 from J, leaving 9 bases between them. Germline lookup yields CDR1 SGHDT and CDR2 YYEEEE. CDR3 length: 14 amino acids. The CDR3 here is CASSLYGSSYEQYF. The CDR3 DNA follows: TGTGCCAGCAGCTTATACGGGAGCTCCTACGAGCAGTACTTC. Variable domain in full (rest from reference TRBV5-6 and TRBJ2-7): DAGVTQSPTHLIKTRGQQVTLRCSPKSGHDTVSWYQQALGQGPQFIFQYYEEEERQRGNFPDRFSGHQFPNYSSELNVNALLLGDSALYLCASSLYGSSYEQYFGPGTRLTVT.

The chain joins TRBV29-1 to TRBJ2-5; weak D call: TRBD1 (5 bases). The CDR3 loop spans 13 amino acids. The V end lost 7 bases, the J end lost 1 base, and 13 bases lay between the germline ends. The germline CDR1 and CDR2 sequences are SQVTM and ANQGSEA. The CDR3 coding sequence is TGCAGCGCTCAGGGTGGGTTCCAAGAGACCCAGTACTTC. It encodes CSAQGGFQETQYF.

V gene TRBV27 combines with J gene TRBJ2-7; no definite D call. Germline V gene lookup returns CDR1 MNHEY and CDR2 SMNVEV (reference sequence). The CDR3 runs 13 residues. Trimming took 2 bases from V and 3 from J, leaving 8 bases between them. The CDR3 DNA is TGTGCCAGCAGTTTAGGGCTATACTACGAGCAGTACTTC. Its translation: CASSLGLYYEQYF.

This clone was seen just once. V is TRBV10-3 and J is TRBJ2-5, with a tentative D call TRBD2 (6 bases). This CDR3 spans 14 amino acids. With 6 bases removed from V and 2 bases from J, the gap between germline ends came to 13 bases. Germline V gives CDR1 ENHRY, CDR2 SYGVKD. The chain's CDR3 is CAIREVGGQETQYF. Here the CDR3 DNA reads TGTGCCATCAGGGAGGTTGGAGGGCAAGAGACCCAGTACTTC.

This clone was found a few times. The chain uses TRBV6-4 and TRBJ2-1, with TRBD2 matching 10 bases. Trimming at V came to 3 bases and at J to 9 bases, leaving 8 bases not matched to a gene. Germline values: CDR1 MRHNA, CDR2 SNTAGT. The CDR3 runs to 15 residues. The CDR3 DNA reads as TGTGCCAGCAGTGATGTAGCGGGAGGATTGGGTGAGCAGTTCTTC. Translation: CASSDVAGGLGEQFF.

V usage is TRBV10-3 and J usage is TRBJ1-5; 10 bases agree with TRBD1. V shed 0 bases and J 4 bases; nucleotides not matched to a gene: 6. The length of the CDR3 is 17 residues. Germline V gives CDR1 ENHRY, CDR2 SYGVKD. The CDR3 here is CAISESLGTGDNQPQHF. CDR3 nucleotide sequence: TGTGCCATCAGTGAGTCGCTTGGGACAGGGGATAATCAGCCCCAGCATTTT.